This TCR beta chain was captured in a study of radiotherapy plus CTLA-4 blockade in lung cancer. V trimming: 3 bases; J trimming: 7 bases; junction bases outside the gene matches: 10. Germline loops: CDR1 LNHDA, CDR2 SQIVND (reference sequence). The CDR3 is made up of 18 amino acids. This clone was counted a few times. Data came from immunoSEQ multiplex PCR; TCRdb stores just in-frame clones and leaves some out. The sample records around 95,000 clones, around 82% being singletons. This material consisted of peripheral blood, taken from a patient treated with radiotherapy plus ipilimumab. The rearrangement uses TRBV19 and TRBJ2-1; 15 bases map to TRBD2. This TCR was sampled from a human donor with non-small cell lung cancer who had stable disease on radiotherapy plus ipilimumab. CDR3 DNA: TGTGCCAGTAGTATGAGGACTAGCGGGAGGGCCGTCCGAAATGAGCAGTTCTTC. As protein: CASSMRTSGRAVRNEQFF.